The 15 T cell receptor beta chains in this list originate from one sample, sequenced in a study of identical twins. TCRdb passed the 5' RACE reads through MiXCR, listing each CDR3 protein once. The sample records approximately 94,000 distinct CDR3 sequences, 5.9% being singletons. Sequenced input: memory T cells sorted from blood. The receptor set was obtained from a woman aged 50 to 60 in good health.

This clonotype came up many times. The chain employs TRBV30 and TRBJ2-1; D not resolved. The CDR3 is made up of 11 amino acids. V lost 1 base and J lost 8, with 6 bases in between. Germline CDR1 and CDR2: GTSNPN and SVGIG (reference sequence). CDR3 bases: TGTGCCTGGAGTGCCCCCCATGAGCAGTTCTTC. Residues: CAWSAPHEQFF.

This clonotype was counted ten times or more. This chain uses TRBV7-9 with TRBJ2-4; weak D call: TRBD1 (6 bases). The CDR3 runs 14 residues. V was shortened by 1 base and J by 3 bases, with 7 bases between the two germline ends. Germline CDR1 SEHNR, CDR2 FQNEAQ (reference sequence). The CDR3 DNA is TGTGCCAGCAGCTTAGACAGGGTCAAAAACATTCAGTACTTC. As protein: CASSLDRVKNIQYF.

This clonotype was picked up many times. J is TRBJ1-4 and V is TRBV20-1; no clear D. CDR1 and CDR2 from the germline V gene are DFQATT and SNEGSKA (reference sequence). Deletions cut 5 bases from V and 8 bases from J, with 21 bases between. The CDR3 sequence is 15 residues long. Written as DNA, the CDR3 is TGCAGTGCTCCAAGATCTGGAGGCCATGGGGAAAAACTGTTTTTT. It is translated as CSAPRSGGHGEKLFF.

V is TRBV6-6 and J is TRBJ2-7, with 13 bases aligning to TRBD2. This CDR3 region has 14 residues. Trimming took 5 bases from V and 7 from J; bases not matched to a gene: 5. Looked up from germline, CDR1 is MNHNY and CDR2 is SVGAGI (reference sequence). The CDR3 region is CASSTPGLAGEQYF. The CDR3 bases are TGTGCCAGCAGTACCCCGGGACTAGCGGGAGAGCAGTACTTC.

This clonotype has at least ten counts. This chain connects TRBV20-1 to TRBJ2-1; 10 bases match TRBD2. The germline V gene has CDR1 DFQATT and CDR2 SNEGSKA (reference sequence). The CDR3 length is 16 residues. V lost 6 bases, J lost 6 bases, and 14 bases stayed unmatched. This CDR3 is CSATKPLAGETNEQFF. For the CDR3, the DNA is TGCAGTGCAACCAAGCCCCTAGCGGGAGAGACCAATGAGCAGTTCTTC.

This clonotype showed up many times. The chain employs TRBV19 and TRBJ1-1, with a tentative D call TRBD1 (5 bases). Germline-derived CDR1 and CDR2 are LNHDA and SQIVND (reference sequence). The CDR3 is 13 residues long. V was pared by 5 bases and J by 5 bases, with 12 bases between. The CDR3 reads CASSANWGTEAFF. CDR3 DNA sequence: TGTGCCAGTAGTGCAAACTGGGGGACTGAAGCTTTCTTT.

This clonotype occurred many times. This chain joins TRBV3-1 and TRBJ1-1; D possibly corresponds to TRBD1 (6 bases). Germline CDR1 reads LGHDT; CDR2 reads YNNKEL (reference sequence). Trimming removed 2 bases at V and 9 bases at J, with 10 bases between. This CDR3 contains 12 residues. CDR3 region: CASSQLQGKAFF. CDR3 in DNA: TGTGCCAGCAGCCAACTACAGGGTAAAGCTTTCTTT.

In this sample, this clonotype turned up many times. The junction differs from germline at one of its ends, possibly a read error. The CDR3 DNA sequence: TGCAGCGTCAATCCGGGACGGGACTTC. This encodes CSVNPGRDF. This chain connects TRBV29-1 to TRBJ1-2; D may be TRBD1 (5 bases). This CDR3 region has 9 residues. Germline CDR1 SQVTM, CDR2 ANQGSEA.

This clonotype has at least ten counts. This chain uses TRBV27 with TRBJ1-4; possibly TRBD1 for D (5 bases). The germline V gene has CDR1 MNHEY and CDR2 SMNVEV (reference sequence). This CDR3 is built from 15 residues. Trimming cost V 3 bases and J 3 bases, with 11 bases left between them. This chain's CDR3 is CASSFPDRSNEKLFF. The CDR3 DNA is TGTGCCAGCAGTTTTCCCGACAGATCTAATGAAAAACTGTTTTTT.

This clonotype was recorded a few times. The chain couples TRBV4-1 to TRBJ2-1, with TRBD2 matching over 10 bases. CDR3 length equals 16 residues. V dropped 0 bases and J dropped 9; count of bases not matched to a gene: 8. Germline V CDR1 and CDR2: MGHRA, YSYEKL. CDR3: CASSQEPSGSMVEQFF. The CDR3 coding sequence is TGCGCCAGCAGCCAAGAGCCTAGCGGGAGTATGGTTGAGCAGTTCTTC.

This clonotype was seen ten or more times. The chain combines TRBV15 with TRBJ2-2; D unresolved. This CDR3 has 13 residues. V lost 0 bases, J lost 6 bases, and 5 bases lay in between. Germline-derived CDR1 and CDR2 are LNHNV and YYDKDF (reference sequence). CDR3 in amino acids: CATSRDLPGELFF. The CDR3 DNA follows: TGTGCCACCAGCAGAGATCTGCCCGGGGAGCTGTTTTTT. The complete variable domain, with remaining parts taken from reference TRBV15 and TRBJ2-2, reads DAMVIQNPRYQVTQFGKPVTLSCSQTLNHNVMYWYQQKSSQAPKLLFHYYDKDFNNEADTPDNFQSRRPNTSFCFLDIRSPGLGDTAMYLCATSRDLPGELFFGEGSRLTVL.

Points on this clonotype: A much bigger clone sits one base away, suggesting this may be a read error. The chain carries TRBV18 and TRBJ2-3, with a possible D match to TRBD2 (6 bases). In germline, CDR1 is KGHSH, CDR2 LQKENI. The CDR3 sequence is 17 residues long. The CDR3 sequence is CASSPLSGGVSTDTRYF. Written as DNA, the CDR3 is TGTGCCAGCTCACCACTCAGTGGCGGGGTTAGCACAGATACGCGGTATTTT.

The chain couples TRBV7-9 to TRBJ2-5, with 7 bases matching TRBD2. This CDR3 has 13 amino acids. Germline V lookup: CDR1 SEHNR, CDR2 FQNEAQ (reference sequence). Trimming cost V 5 bases and J 9 bases; bases outside gene matches: 9. The CDR3 loop is CASSPGLSRAQYF. CDR3 nucleotides: TGTGCCAGCAGCCCGGGACTATCAAGGGCCCAGTACTTC.

This clonotype came up a few times. The chain couples TRBV7-2 to TRBJ2-3; D perhaps matches TRBD1 (5 bases). CDR1 is SGHTA, CDR2 FQGNSA, per germline. V was cut by 1 base and J by 7 bases, with 6 bases left in between. The CDR3 spans 12 residues. CDR3 region: CASSLEGNTQYF. Here the CDR3 DNA reads TGTGCCAGCAGCTTAGAGGGGAATACGCAGTATTTT. The entire variable domain, with the rest obtained from reference TRBV7-2 and TRBJ2-3, is as follows: GAGVSQSPSNKVTEKGKDVELRCDPISGHTALYWYRQSLGQGLEFLIYFQGNSAPDKSGLPSDRFSAERTGGSVSTLTIQRTQQEDSAVYLCASSLEGNTQYFGPGTRLTVL.

This clonotype was counted ten times or more. The CDR3 region has the DNA TGTGCCAGCAGTGCAGGGGGCGGAGGCGGTCATAACTATGGCTACACCTTC. Protein: CASSAGGGGGHNYGYTF. The chain has TRBV5-6 and TRBJ1-2, with 8 positions matching TRBD1. The CDR3 spans 17 residues. The ends lost 5 bases at V and 1 base at J; junction bases unmatched: 13. Germline CDR1 SGHDT, CDR2 YYEEEE.